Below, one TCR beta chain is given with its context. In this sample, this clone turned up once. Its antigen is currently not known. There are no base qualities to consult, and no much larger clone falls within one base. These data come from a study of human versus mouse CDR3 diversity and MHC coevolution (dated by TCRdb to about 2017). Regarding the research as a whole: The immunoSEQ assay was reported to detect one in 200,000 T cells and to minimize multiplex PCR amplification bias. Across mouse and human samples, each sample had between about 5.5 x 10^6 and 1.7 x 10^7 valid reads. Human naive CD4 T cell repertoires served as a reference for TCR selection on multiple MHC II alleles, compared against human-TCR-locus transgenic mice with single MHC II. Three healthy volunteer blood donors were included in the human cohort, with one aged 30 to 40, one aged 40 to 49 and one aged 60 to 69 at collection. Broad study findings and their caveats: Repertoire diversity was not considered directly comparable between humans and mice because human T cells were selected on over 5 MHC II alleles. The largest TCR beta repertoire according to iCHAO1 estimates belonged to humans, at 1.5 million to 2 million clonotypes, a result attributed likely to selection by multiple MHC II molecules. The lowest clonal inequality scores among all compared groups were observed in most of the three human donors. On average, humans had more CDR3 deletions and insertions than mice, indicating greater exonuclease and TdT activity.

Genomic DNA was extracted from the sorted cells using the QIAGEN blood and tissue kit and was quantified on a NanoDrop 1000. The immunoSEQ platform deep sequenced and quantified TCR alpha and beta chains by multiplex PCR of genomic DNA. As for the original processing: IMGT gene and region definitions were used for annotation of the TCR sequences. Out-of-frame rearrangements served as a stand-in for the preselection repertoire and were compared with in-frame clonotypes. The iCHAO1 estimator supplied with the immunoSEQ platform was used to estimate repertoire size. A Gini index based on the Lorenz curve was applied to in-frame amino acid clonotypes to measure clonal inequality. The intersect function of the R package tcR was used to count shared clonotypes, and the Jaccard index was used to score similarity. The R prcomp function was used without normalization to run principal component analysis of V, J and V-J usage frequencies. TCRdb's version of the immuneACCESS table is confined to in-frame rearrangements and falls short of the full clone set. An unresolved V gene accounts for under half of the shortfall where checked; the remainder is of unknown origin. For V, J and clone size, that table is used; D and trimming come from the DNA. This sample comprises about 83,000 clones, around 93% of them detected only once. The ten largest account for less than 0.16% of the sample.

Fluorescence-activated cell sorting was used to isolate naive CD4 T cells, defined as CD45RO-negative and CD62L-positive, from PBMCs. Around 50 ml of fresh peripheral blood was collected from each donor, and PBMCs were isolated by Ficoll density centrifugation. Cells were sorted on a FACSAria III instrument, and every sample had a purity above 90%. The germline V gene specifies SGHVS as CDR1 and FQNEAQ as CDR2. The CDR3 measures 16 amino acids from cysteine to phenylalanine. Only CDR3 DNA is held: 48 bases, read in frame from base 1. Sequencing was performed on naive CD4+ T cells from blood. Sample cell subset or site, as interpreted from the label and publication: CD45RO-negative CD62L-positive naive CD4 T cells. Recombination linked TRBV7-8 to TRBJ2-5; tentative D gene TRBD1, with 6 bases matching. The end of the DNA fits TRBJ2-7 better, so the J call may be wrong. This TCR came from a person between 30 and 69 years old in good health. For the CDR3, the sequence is CASSLTPGTTTYEQYF. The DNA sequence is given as TGTGCCAGCAGTCTGACTCCCGGGACAACTACCTACGAGCAGTACTTC.